This T cell receptor (beta chain) emerged from a study of PD-1 blockade in classical Hodgkin lymphoma. With no exception, relapse followed autologous stem cell transplantation in all patients, and brentuximab vedotin exposure varied. V lost 8 bases to trimming and J lost 7 bases, with 14 bases between them. The CDR3 covers 12 residues. Germline assignment: CDR1 LNHDA and CDR2 SQIVND (reference sequence). General study results and limits: Baseline TCR diversity was reportedly lower in newly diagnosed patients than in healthy donors. It was reported as lower still in relapsed/refractory patients. Exclusion applied to patients who initiated nivolumab less than 1 year following ASCT.

Comments on this clone: Its antigen is not known.

Here immunoSEQ multiplex PCR was the method, and the copy in TCRdb shows in-frame clones only, minus some. This table has 100,000 or so clones, about 89% appearing once. The receptor was derived from a human donor with classical Hodgkin lymphoma. The V and J genes are TRBV19 and TRBJ1-1; D gene uncertain. Sequencing used peripheral blood mononuclear cells (PBMCs), obtained before the second cycle of nivolumab. This CDR3 reads CASSAAVLEAFF. CDR3 coding DNA: TGTGCCAGTTCAGCGGCCGTCCTTGAAGCTTTCTTT.